This T cell receptor beta chain was sequenced during a study of T cells after yellow fever vaccination. Study-level background: In the case of low-cell-number fractions, SMART-Seq v4 Ultra Low Input was used for preparation. General study findings and limits: Abundant clonotypes (contaminants from the bulk population) could be present in FACS-sorted repertoires. Re-detected after boosting: most primary clones, approximately 97% of CD4 and about 90% of CD8.

For TCR, cDNA came from 5'RACE template switching, which added a universal primer site and UMIs. TCRdb processed the 5' RACE reads anew with MiXCR; each CDR3 protein has one entry. The sample consists of 400,000 to 450,000 distinct CDR3 sequences, roughly a sixth of them appearing once. The germline gives CDR1 DFQATT, CDR2 SNEGSKA (reference sequence). V dropped 4 bases and J dropped 0; count of bases not matched to a gene: 6. The CDR3 runs to 16 residues. To note about this clonotype: Antigen: not known.

This TCR derives from a young man who received the YFV17D yellow fever vaccine. The gene calls are TRBV20-1 and TRBJ2-5; 12 bases line up with TRBD2. The sample in question was PBMCs, obtained before the yellow fever booster vaccination. For the CDR3, the DNA is TGCAGTGCTACTAGCGGGGGGGCCGAGGACCAAGAGACCCAGTACTTC. Its translation: CSATSGGAEDQETQYF.